This T cell receptor (beta chain) is drawn from a study of shared clonotypes between healthy human individuals. This CDR3 has 21 amino acids. Germline V gives CDR1 SGHRS, CDR2 YFSETQ. V lost 1 base to trimming and J lost 1 base; unmatched junction nucleotides: 17. With regard to this clone: A much larger clone lies one base from this, so it may be a read error.

Those who donated, Caucasian adults without exception, all lived in Nashville, Tennessee. The assay ran at deep level. Original processing methods: Without quality scores, immunoSEQ junctional reads could not be filtered like full-length reads. Profiling relied on immunoSEQ multiplex PCR, and the TCRdb table lists in-frame clones only, not all of them. The D gene and trimming were derived from the DNA, and the V and J assignments and clone size from that table. The sample consists of some 530,000 clones, around 73% of them appearing once. Source material: PBMCs. The chain is built from TRBV5-1 and TRBJ2-1; 10 nucleotides agree with TRBD2. The sequence was collected from a woman aged 40 to 50 in good health. Some clones in this sample may be carry-over from other donors' samples. The CDR3, as DNA: TGCGCCAGCAGCTTGCCTTTACCCCAAACTAGCGGGATTCGATCCTACAATGAGCAGTTCTTC. The encoded protein is CASSLPLPQTSGIRSYNEQFF.